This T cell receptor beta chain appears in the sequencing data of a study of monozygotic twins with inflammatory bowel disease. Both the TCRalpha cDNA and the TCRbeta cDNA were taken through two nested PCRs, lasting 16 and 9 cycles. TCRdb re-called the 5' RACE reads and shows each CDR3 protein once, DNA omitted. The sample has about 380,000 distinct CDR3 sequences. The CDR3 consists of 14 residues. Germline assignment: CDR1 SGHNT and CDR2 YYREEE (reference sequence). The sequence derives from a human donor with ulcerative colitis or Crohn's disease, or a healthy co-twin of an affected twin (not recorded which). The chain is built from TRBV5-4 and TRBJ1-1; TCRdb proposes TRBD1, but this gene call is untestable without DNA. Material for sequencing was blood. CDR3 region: CASSRGQGGPEAFF. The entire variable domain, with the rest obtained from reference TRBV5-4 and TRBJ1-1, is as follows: ETGVTQSPTHLIKTRGQQVTLRCSSQSGHNTVSWYQQALGQGPQFIFQYYREEENGRGNFPPRFSGLQFPNYSSELNVNALELDDSALYLCASSRGQGGPEAFFGQGTRLTVV.